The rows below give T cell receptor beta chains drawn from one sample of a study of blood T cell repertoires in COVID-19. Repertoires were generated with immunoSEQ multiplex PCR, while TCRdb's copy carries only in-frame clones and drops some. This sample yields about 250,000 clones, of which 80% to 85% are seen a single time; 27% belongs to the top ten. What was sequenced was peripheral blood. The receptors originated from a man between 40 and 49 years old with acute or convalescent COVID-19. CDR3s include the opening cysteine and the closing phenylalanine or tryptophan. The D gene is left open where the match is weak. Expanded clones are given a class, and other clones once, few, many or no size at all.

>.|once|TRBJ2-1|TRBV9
CASSSSLNNEQFF
TGTGCCAGCAGCTCAAGCCTAAACAATGAGCAGTTCTTC
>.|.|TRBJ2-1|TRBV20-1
CSASSGAPQNEQFF
TGCAGTGCTAGTAGCGGAGCCCCTCAAAATGAGCAGTTCTTC
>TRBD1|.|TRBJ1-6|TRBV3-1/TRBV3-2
CASSQGTGQSDF
TGTGCCAGCAGCCAGGGGACAGGTCAGTCCGACTTT
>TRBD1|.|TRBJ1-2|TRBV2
CASSGGRGLSGYTF
TGTGCCAGCAGTGGGGGCAGGGGGCTTAGTGGCTACACCTTC
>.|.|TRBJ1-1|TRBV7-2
CASSLRGTAMNTEAFF
TGTGCCAGCAGCTTACGAGGAACCGCCATGAACACTGAAGCTTTCTTT
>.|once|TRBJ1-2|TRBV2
CASSGTEGDGYTF
TGTGCCAGCAGTGGGACTGAGGGAGATGGCTACACCTTC
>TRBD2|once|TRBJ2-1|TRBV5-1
CASDAGVSKNEQFF
TGCGCCAGCGACGCGGGAGTCAGTAAAAATGAGCAGTTCTTC
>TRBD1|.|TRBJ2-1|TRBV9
CASSRQGTYNEQFF
TGTGCCAGCAGCAGACAGGGCACCTACAATGAGCAGTTCTTC
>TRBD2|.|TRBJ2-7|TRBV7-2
CASSSGLDRGGPGEQYF
TGTGCCAGCAGCTCTGGACTAGATCGGGGAGGGCCGGGCGAGCAGTACTTC
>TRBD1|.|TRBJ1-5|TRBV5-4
CASSKGGPNQPQHF
TGTGCCAGCAGCAAAGGGGGCCCCAATCAGCCCCAGCATTTT